Below, 32 T cell receptor beta chains from the same sample are listed, as sequenced in a study of T cells in Graves' hyperthyroidism and ophthalmopathy. Amplified TCR beta CDR3 regions came from RNA transcripts. HTBI primers drove first-round RT-PCR of the TCR CDR3. TCRdb processed the multiplex PCR reads anew with MiXCR; each CDR3 protein has one entry. The sample holds 550,000 to 600,000 distinct CDR3 sequences, 14% seen once. Sequenced material: blood. The receptors were sampled from a woman aged 18-29 years with Graves' ophthalmopathy.

This clonotype was seen a handful of times. A read error is possible here, since a much larger clone lies one base away. The chain combines TRBV18 with TRBJ1-2; D is perhaps TRBD1 (6 bases). V dropped 3 bases and J dropped 4 bases, with 12 bases sitting between them. The CDR3 has 14 amino acids. The germline V gene encodes CDR1 KGHSH and CDR2 LQKENI. CDR3 bases: TGTGCCAGCTCACCCGGACAGCAATTCTATGGCTACACCTTC. This encodes CASSPGQQFYGYTF.

This clonotype appeared many times. The gene calls are TRBV20-1 and TRBJ2-3, with D tentatively TRBD1 (6 bases). The V gene lost 3 bases and the J gene lost 3 bases, with 25 bases spanning the gap. The CDR3 extends over 18 amino acids. Germline CDR1 reads DFQATT; CDR2 reads SNEGSKA (reference sequence). Here the CDR3 DNA reads TGCAGTGCTAGCGGCCATCGAAGAGGGGAAGGGGGAACAGATACGCAGTATTTT. Protein: CSASGHRRGEGGTDTQYF.

This clonotype has only a few counts. The CDR3 spells CASRGASGNEQFF. The DNA for the CDR3 is TGTGCCAGCAGAGGGGCTAGCGGGAATGAGCAGTTCTTC. V and J are TRBV3-1 and TRBJ2-1, with TRBD2 matching 8 bases. The junction had 5 bases not matched to a gene; V was cut back by 6 bases and J by 7 bases. The CDR3 runs 13 residues. Germline V gene data show CDR1 as LGHDT and CDR2 as YNNKEL (reference sequence).

There are many counts of this clonotype. The chain couples TRBV5-1 to TRBJ2-7; D is tentatively TRBD1 or TRBD2 (5 bases each). The CDR3 contains 15 residues. V was shortened by 4 bases and J by 5 bases, with 19 bases between the two germline ends. CDR1 is SGHRS and CDR2 is YFSETQ in the germline V gene. CDR3 in DNA: TGCGCCAGCAGCCCTCGGGATCCCGGGGCCCACGAGCAGTACTTC. Its protein is CASSPRDPGAHEQYF.

J is TRBJ2-1 and V is TRBV20-1; 9 bases align to TRBD1. CDR1 is DFQATT and CDR2 is SNEGSKA in the germline V gene (reference sequence). After removal of 5 bases from V and 9 bases from J, the junction contained 17 bases not matched to a gene. The CDR3 loop spans 16 amino acids. CDR3: CSAFVRDRALRGEQFF. The CDR3 DNA is TGCAGTGCTTTCGTCAGGGACAGGGCCCTGCGGGGTGAGCAGTTCTTC.

This clonotype was detected many times. The chain uses TRBV5-1 and TRBJ2-7; the match to TRBD1 covers 7 bases. The germline V gene encodes CDR1 SGHRS and CDR2 YFSETQ. The V gene end was trimmed by 4 bases and the J gene end by 7 bases; junction bases not matched to a gene: 11. CDR3 size: 14 residues. The chain's CDR3 is CASSPDREFGEQYF. The CDR3 DNA follows: TGCGCCAGCAGCCCTGACAGGGAGTTTGGGGAGCAGTACTTC. The full variable domain, completed using reference TRBV5-1 and TRBJ2-7, is KAGVTQTPRYLIKTRGQQVTLSCSPISGHRSVSWYQQTPGQGLQFLFEYFSETQRNKGNFPGRFSGRQFSNSRSEMNVSTLELGDSALYLCASSPDREFGEQYFGPGTRLTVT.

This clonotype was counted many times. V and J are TRBV5-6 and TRBJ2-1; D is undetermined. The CDR3 runs to 16 residues. Germline CDR1 reads SGHDT; CDR2 reads YYEEEE. Trimming took 1 base from V and 5 from J, leaving 16 bases between them. The CDR3 region has the DNA TGTGCCAGCAGCTTGAGACGACACGCTAAGGACAATGAGCAGTTCTTC. This sequence encodes CASSLRRHAKDNEQFF.

This clonotype has ten or more counts. This rearrangement joins TRBV27 to TRBJ2-7; D remains ambiguous. Trimming stripped 4 bases from V and 3 bases from J, with 7 bases between. The germline CDR1 and CDR2 sequences are MNHEY and SMNVEV (reference sequence). The CDR3 has 12 residues. The chain's CDR3 is CASSSDIYEQYF. The CDR3, as DNA: TGTGCCAGCAGTTCCGACATCTACGAGCAGTACTTC.

This clonotype was counted many times. The V gene is TRBV12-3 or TRBV12-4, the J gene TRBJ1-2; 9 positions match TRBD1. The CDR3 is 13 amino acids. The J segment lost 6 bases and the V segment lost 7 bases, leaving 6 bases of the junction unmatched. CDR3 sequence: CASNLGQGNGYTF. The CDR3 DNA follows: TGTGCCAGCAACCTGGGACAGGGTAATGGCTACACCTTC.

This clonotype was seen ten or more times. The chain couples TRBV6-1 to TRBJ2-1; TRBD2 is a possible D gene (5 bases). Germline CDR1 and CDR2: MNHNS and SASEGT. Trimming took off 7 bases at V and 3 bases at J, with 13 bases between the two ends. There are 14 residues in the CDR3. The CDR3: CASKDFNSYNEQFF. The DNA for the CDR3 is TGTGCCAGCAAGGACTTTAATAGCTACAATGAGCAGTTCTTC.

The sample holds many counts of this clonotype. The chain couples TRBV2 to TRBJ2-6; 9 bases align to TRBD1. The CDR3 has 17 amino acids. Germline V CDR1 and CDR2: SNHLY, FYNNEI. Unmatched junction bases numbered 8, after V lost 6 bases and J lost 2 bases. CDR3 in amino acids: CASSRTGAIPGANVLTF. Written as DNA, the CDR3 is TGTGCCAGCAGCCGGACAGGGGCGATCCCTGGGGCCAACGTCCTGACTTTC.

The chain recombines TRBV28 with TRBJ1-5; no definite D call. The ends were cut back, 6 bases at V and 0 bases at J, with 12 bases in the middle. The CDR3 is made up of 15 amino acids. Germline V gene sequence: CDR1 MDHEN, CDR2 SYDVKM. CDR3 sequence (DNA): TGTGCCAGCAGCCATCTAAAACTTAGCAATCAGCCCCAGCATTTT. Encoded protein: CASSHLKLSNQPQHF.

This clonotype occurred many times. The chain is built from TRBV3-1 and TRBJ2-3, with a weak D call TRBD2 (5 bases). The CDR3 is 13 amino acids. CDR1 is LGHDT, CDR2 YNNKEL, per germline (reference sequence). Trimming left V 4 bases short and J 5 bases short, with 10 bases between. Here the CDR3 DNA reads TGTGCCAGCAGCCCACCGAGCGGAGATACGCAGTATTTT. Residues: CASSPPSGDTQYF.

This chain uses TRBV5-5 with TRBJ1-2, with D uncertain. V lost 3 bases and J lost 6, with 15 bases in between. The length of the CDR3 is 14 residues. Germline-derived CDR1 and CDR2 are SGHKS and YYEKEE (reference sequence). The CDR3 here is CASSSEWGGDGYTF. The CDR3 nucleotides are TGTGCCAGCAGCTCGGAATGGGGAGGCGATGGCTACACCTTC.

The chain carries TRBV27 and TRBJ1-2, with TRBD1 as a possible D gene (6 bases). Deletions cut 5 bases from V and 1 base from J, with 23 bases between. The CDR3 consists of 18 residues. Germline values: CDR1 MNHEY, CDR2 SMNVEV (reference sequence). The CDR3 DNA is TGTGCCAGCAGTCCCTATCTAAGCCCAGGGGAGGGTAACTATGGCTACACCTTC. This encodes CASSPYLSPGEGNYGYTF.

CDR3 amino acids: CSARDWTETGELFF. In DNA form, the CDR3 reads TGCAGTGCTAGAGATTGGACGGAGACCGGGGAGCTGTTTTTT. The genes are TRBV20-1 and TRBJ2-2; no clear D. Trimming shortened V by 0 bases and J by 5 bases, and 10 bases separated the two germline ends. Per germline, CDR1 DFQATT and CDR2 SNEGSKA (reference sequence). The CDR3 sequence is 14 residues long.

Many counts were recorded for this clonotype. The chain links TRBV28 to TRBJ2-5; 8 nucleotides line up with TRBD2. CDR1 and CDR2 (germline): MDHEN, SYDVKM. The CDR3 is made up of 14 amino acids. The junction had 7 bases not matched to a gene; V was cut back by 6 bases and J by 4 bases. The CDR3 bases are TGTGCCAGCAGCCGACTAGCGTCCGGAGAGACCCAGTACTTC. Translation gives CASSRLASGETQYF.

As concerns this clonotype: This clone may be a read error of a much larger clone one base away. The J gene is TRBJ1-4, the V gene TRBV20-1; D is unclear. The CDR3 is 15 amino acids. The V end lost 1 base, the J end lost 1 base, and 10 bases lay between the germline ends. Germline V gene sequence: CDR1 DFQATT, CDR2 SNEGSKA (reference sequence). The DNA of the CDR3 is TGCAGTGCTAGAGGAGCAGGAGTAACTAATGAAAAACTGTTTTTT. It translates to CSARGAGVTNEKLFF.

This clonotype appeared many times. The chain carries TRBV20-1 and TRBJ1-3; D not certain. The germline CDR1 and CDR2 sequences are DFQATT and SNEGSKA (reference sequence). The length of the CDR3 is 14 residues. V was clipped by 0 bases and J by 0 bases, with 6 bases between them. The DNA for the CDR3 is TGCAGTGCTAGAGAAGGCGCCTCTGGAAACACCATATATTTT. Translating gives CSAREGASGNTIYF.

This clonotype was counted many times. The V gene is TRBV28, the J gene TRBJ1-3; unclear D gene. This CDR3 has 14 amino acids. V lost 3 bases, J lost 0 bases, and 6 bases lay in between. Per the germline V gene, CDR1 is MDHEN and CDR2 is SYDVKM. The CDR3 DNA sequence: TGTGCCAGCAGTTTTGAGAGCTCTGGAAACACCATATATTTT. Its translation is CASSFESSGNTIYF. Based on the CDR3 plus reference TRBV28 and TRBJ1-3, the full variable domain is DVKVTQSSRYLVKRTGEKVFLECVQDMDHENMFWYRQDPGLGLRLIYFSYDVKMKEKGDIPEGYSVSREKKERFSLILESASTNQTSMYLCASSFESSGNTIYFGEGSWLTVV.

This clonotype showed up many times. The chain links TRBV6-1 to TRBJ2-3; 9 bases align to TRBD1. This CDR3 is 14 amino acids long. Germline values: CDR1 MNHNS, CDR2 SASEGT. Unmatched junction bases numbered 8, after V lost 11 bases and J lost 2 bases. The chain's CDR3 is CASHRDRDTDTQYF. In DNA form, the CDR3 reads TGTGCCTCGCACCGGGACAGGGACACAGATACGCAGTATTTT.

This clonotype was observed at least ten times. V gene TRBV5-1 combines with J gene TRBJ2-1; D uncertain. In germline, CDR1 is SGHRS, CDR2 YFSETQ. V was shortened by 4 bases and J by 1 base, with 12 bases between the two germline ends. The length of the CDR3 is 15 residues. The CDR3 region is CASSPDSQSYNEQFF. The CDR3 DNA sequence: TGCGCCAGCAGCCCCGACTCTCAATCCTACAATGAGCAGTTCTTC.

The chain combines TRBV5-8 with TRBJ2-5; a possible D gene is TRBD2 (7 bases). Per germline, CDR1 SGHTS and CDR2 YDEGEE. The CDR3 has 15 amino acids. With 4 bases removed from V and 5 bases from J, the gap between germline ends came to 18 bases. The CDR3 loop is CASSPFRGAPETQYF. The CDR3 DNA follows: TGTGCCAGCAGCCCATTCCGGGGGGCCCCTGAGACCCAGTACTTC.

This clonotype turned up a few times. The V call is TRBV7-2, the J call TRBJ2-3; 8 positions agree with TRBD2. The CDR3 spans 14 residues. Germline CDR1 SGHTA, CDR2 FQGNSA. Germline trimming cut 1 base from V and 5 bases from J; bases unmatched to any gene: 2. The CDR3 DNA sequence: TGTGCCAGCAGCTTAGGACTAGCGAAAGATACGCAGTATTTT. Translation gives CASSLGLAKDTQYF.

The CDR3 DNA reads TGTGCCAGCCGACTCCTCGGGGGCGGAGGAACTGAAGCTTTCTTT. Its protein is CASRLLGGGGTEAFF. This chain joins TRBV7-8 and TRBJ1-1, with D possibly being TRBD1 (6 bases). Trimming pared 8 bases from V and 5 bases from J, leaving 21 bases between. Germline V gives CDR1 SGHVS, CDR2 FQNEAQ. The CDR3 consists of 15 residues.

This clonotype has only a few counts. This chain uses TRBV15 with TRBJ2-1, with 8 bases matching TRBD2. The CDR3 is 16 amino acids. Germline lookup yields CDR1 LNHNV and CDR2 YYDKDF (reference sequence). V lost 9 bases, J lost 6 bases, and 16 bases stayed unmatched. CDR3 sequence reads: CATATEISGSPNEQFF. DNA for the CDR3: TGTGCCACAGCGACCGAGATCAGCGGGAGTCCCAATGAGCAGTTCTTC.

The V and J genes are TRBV4-1 and TRBJ2-2; D is ambiguous. The CDR3 has 13 residues. Trimming stripped 1 base from V and 5 bases from J, with 5 bases between. CDR1 MGHRA and CDR2 YSYEKL come from the germline V gene. CDR3 nucleotide sequence: TGCGCCAGCAGCCAAGTGGATACCGGGGAGCTGTTTTTT. This gives the protein CASSQVDTGELFF.

The V gene is TRBV7-9, the J gene TRBJ2-4, with a possible D match to TRBD2 (6 bases). With 4 bases removed from V and 6 bases from J, the gap between germline ends came to 22 bases. CDR3 length: 17 residues. Germline CDR1 SEHNR, CDR2 FQNEAQ (reference sequence). The CDR3 loop reads CASSYGTGGLGVNIQYF. CDR3 sequence (DNA): TGTGCCAGCAGCTACGGGACCGGGGGATTGGGGGTAAACATTCAGTACTTC. Supplemented by reference TRBV7-9 and TRBJ2-4, the full variable domain reads DTGVSQNPRHKITKRGQNVTFRCDPISEHNRLYWYRQTLGQGPEFLTYFQNEAQLEKSRLLSDRFSAERPKGSFSTLEIQRTEQGDSAMYLCASSYGTGGLGVNIQYFGAGTRLSVL.

The sample holds many counts of this clonotype. The chain employs TRBV20-1 and TRBJ1-1; D not resolved. Germline assignment: CDR1 DFQATT and CDR2 SNEGSKA (reference sequence). The CDR3 runs 12 residues. V dropped 3 bases and J dropped 7 bases, with 12 bases sitting between them. The chain's CDR3 is CSASGEGGEAFF. The CDR3 nucleotides are TGCAGTGCTAGTGGGGAAGGAGGTGAAGCTTTCTTT.

The sample holds many counts of this clonotype. This chain joins TRBV20-1 and TRBJ1-1, with a weak D call TRBD1 (5 bases). Germline values: CDR1 DFQATT, CDR2 SNEGSKA (reference sequence). V lost 1 base, J lost 1 base, and 7 bases lay in between. This CDR3 region has 13 residues. CDR3 bases: TGCAGTGCTAGAGGGGACCCGAACACTGAAGCTTTCTTT. Protein sequence: CSARGDPNTEAFF.

This clonotype was counted at least ten times. The chain uses TRBV24-1 and TRBJ2-1, with 8 bases identical to TRBD2. Germline loops: CDR1 KGHDR, CDR2 SFDVKD. J lost 4 bases, V lost 5 bases, and 9 bases had no gene match. The CDR3 has 16 amino acids. The CDR3 nucleotides are TGTGCCACCAGTGGTGCTGAACTAGCGGCATACAATGAGCAGTTCTTC. Residues: CATSGAELAAYNEQFF.

This clonotype was counted ten times or more. This sequence joins TRBV12-3 or TRBV12-4 and TRBJ1-6; D is possibly TRBD1 (5 bases). This CDR3 comprises 17 residues. V shed 6 bases and J shed 2 bases, with 17 bases lying between them. As DNA, the CDR3 is TGTGCCAGCAGGACCCACCGCGGGGGTACCTATAATTCACCCCTCCACTTT. This codes for CASRTHRGGTYNSPLHF.